The rows below give T cell receptor beta chains drawn from one sample of a study of blood T cell repertoires in COVID-19. Repertoires were generated with immunoSEQ multiplex PCR, while TCRdb's copy carries only in-frame clones and drops some. The table has 200,000 to 250,000 clones, 80% to 90% seen once. Sequencing was carried out using peripheral blood. Every receptor here comes from a middle-aged man who had recovered from COVID-19. CDR3s include the opening cysteine and the closing phenylalanine or tryptophan. D genes are given only for firm matches. A row's size may be missing; if present it is once, few, many or a size class.

J gene: TRBJ1-5
V gene: TRBV18
clone size: NA
D gene: TRBD1
CDR3 DNA: TGTGCCAGCTCACTGGACAGGGGGAGTCCCCAGCATTTT
CDR3 protein: CASSLDRGSPQHF

J gene: TRBJ1-5
V gene: TRBV28
clone size: NA
D gene: TRBD1
CDR3 DNA: TGTGCCAGCAGTTTATCGGGCAGGGGGGACCATCAGCCCCAGCATTTT
CDR3 protein: CASSLSGRGDHQPQHF

J gene: TRBJ1-1
V gene: TRBV6-5
clone size: few
D gene: NA
CDR3 DNA: TGTGCCAGCAGACGCGGGGTTGGCACTGAAGCTTTCTTT
CDR3 protein: CASRRGVGTEAFF

J gene: TRBJ1-1
V gene: TRBV29-1
clone size: NA
D gene: TRBD1
CDR3 DNA: TGCAGCGCTGACAGGGGGCTTAAAACTGAAGCTTTCTTT
CDR3 protein: CSADRGLKTEAFF

J gene: TRBJ2-1
V gene: TRBV19
clone size: NA
D gene: TRBD2
CDR3 DNA: TGTGCCAGTAGTACGCTAGCGGCGAATGAGCAGTTCTTC
CDR3 protein: CASSTLAANEQFF

J gene: TRBJ1-2
V gene: TRBV5-4
clone size: NA
D gene: TRBD1
CDR3 DNA: TGTGCCAGCAGCTTGGTACAGGGGTGGGGGAACTATGGCTACACCTTC
CDR3 protein: CASSLVQGWGNYGYTF

J gene: TRBJ2-2
V gene: TRBV7-9
clone size: NA
D gene: NA
CDR3 DNA: TGTGCCAGCAGCTTTGGGGGAGGGAACACCGGGGAGCTGTTTTTT
CDR3 protein: CASSFGGGNTGELFF

J gene: TRBJ2-3
V gene: TRBV6-2/TRBV6-3
clone size: NA
D gene: NA
CDR3 DNA: TGTGCCAGCAGTTGGCGAGGGTCGAGAGATACGCAGTATTTT
CDR3 protein: CASSWRGSRDTQYF

J gene: TRBJ2-1
V gene: TRBV19
clone size: NA
D gene: NA
CDR3 DNA: TGTGCCAGTAGCTCGAACTATGTCCTTTACAATGAGCAGTTCTTC
CDR3 protein: CASSSNYVLYNEQFF

J gene: TRBJ2-3
V gene: TRBV30
clone size: once
D gene: NA
CDR3 DNA: TGTGCCTGGAGTGTACGGTTTACCGATACGCAGTATTTT
CDR3 protein: CAWSVRFTDTQYF

J gene: TRBJ2-6
V gene: TRBV27
clone size: NA
D gene: NA
CDR3 DNA: TGTGCCAGCAGTTCCCCGTTCTCTGGGGCCAACGTCCTGACTTTC
CDR3 protein: CASSSPFSGANVLTF

J gene: TRBJ1-2
V gene: TRBV28
clone size: NA
D gene: NA
CDR3 DNA: TGTGCCAGCAGTCTTGGACTTGGGGGCTACACCTTC
CDR3 protein: CASSLGLGGYTF

J gene: TRBJ2-7
V gene: TRBV5-1
clone size: NA
D gene: TRBD2
CDR3 DNA: TGCGCCAGCATCCGGAGAAGGACTAGGAAACCCTACGAGCAGTACTTC
CDR3 protein: CASIRRRTRKPYEQYF

J gene: TRBJ2-3
V gene: TRBV5-1
clone size: NA
D gene: NA
CDR3 DNA: TGCGCCAGCAGCTTGGACACCCCCACAGATACGCAGTATTTT
CDR3 protein: CASSLDTPTDTQYF

J gene: TRBJ1-6
V gene: TRBV5-8
clone size: few
D gene: NA
CDR3 DNA: TGTGCCAGCAGCTTTATAGCGGGTTCGGGTGGTTCACCCCTCCACTTT
CDR3 protein: CASSFIAGSGGSPLHF

J gene: TRBJ2-2
V gene: TRBV7-9
clone size: few
D gene: TRBD2
CDR3 DNA: TGTGCCAGCAGCCCCCCGGGACTAGCGTTTAACACCGGGGAGCTGTTTTTT
CDR3 protein: CASSPPGLAFNTGELFF

J gene: TRBJ2-7
V gene: TRBV20-1
clone size: NA
D gene: TRBD2
CDR3 DNA: TGCAGTGCTAGTTGGCTAGCGGGAGGCAAGGCCTACGAGCAGTACTTC
CDR3 protein: CSASWLAGGKAYEQYF

J gene: TRBJ1-2
V gene: TRBV9
clone size: NA
D gene: TRBD1
CDR3 DNA: TGTGCCAGCAGCGTAGCGGGACAGGGGAACTATGGCTACACCTTC
CDR3 protein: CASSVAGQGNYGYTF

J gene: TRBJ2-1
V gene: TRBV5-1
clone size: NA
D gene: TRBD2
CDR3 DNA: TGCGCCAGCAGCCCCTGGGTAGCGGGAGTAAATGAGCAGTTCTTC
CDR3 protein: CASSPWVAGVNEQFF

J gene: TRBJ2-3
V gene: TRBV11-2
clone size: NA
D gene: NA
CDR3 DNA: TGTGCCAGCAGCTTAGGCGGGTGGGGCACAGATACGCAGTATTTT
CDR3 protein: CASSLGGWGTDTQYF

J gene: TRBJ2-7
V gene: TRBV19
clone size: once
D gene: TRBD2
CDR3 DNA: TGTGCCAGTAGTACGGGGGGGGCCGGCTCCTACGAGCAGTACTTC
CDR3 protein: CASSTGGAGSYEQYF

J gene: TRBJ2-7
V gene: TRBV28
clone size: few
D gene: NA
CDR3 DNA: TGTGCCAGCAGTTCCCGGCTAGCCTACGAGCAGTACTTC
CDR3 protein: CASSSRLAYEQYF

J gene: TRBJ2-3
V gene: TRBV6-5
clone size: NA
D gene: NA
CDR3 DNA: TGTGCCAGCAGCCCGAACAGGGCGGACACAGATACGCAGTATTTT
CDR3 protein: CASSPNRADTDTQYF

J gene: TRBJ2-3
V gene: TRBV6-4
clone size: once
D gene: NA
CDR3 DNA: TGTGCCAGCAGTTTGGACAGTGCAGATACGCAGTATTTT
CDR3 protein: CASSLDSADTQYF

J gene: TRBJ2-5
V gene: TRBV3-1/TRBV3-2
clone size: NA
D gene: NA
CDR3 DNA: TGTGCCAGCAGCTGGCACGGAGCCATTCAAGAGACCCAGTACTTC
CDR3 protein: CASSWHGAIQETQYF

J gene: TRBJ2-5
V gene: TRBV4-2
clone size: NA
D gene: NA
CDR3 DNA: TGTGCCAGCAGCCAAGCGGCGGGACAGAAACAAGAGACCCAGTACTTC
CDR3 protein: CASSQAAGQKQETQYF

J gene: TRBJ2-3
V gene: TRBV6-5
clone size: NA
D gene: TRBD2
CDR3 DNA: TGTGCCAGCAGTTACGCACTAGCGGGAGGGAGGGGGCAGTATTTT
CDR3 protein: CASSYALAGGRGQYF

J gene: TRBJ1-6
V gene: TRBV27
clone size: few
D gene: NA
CDR3 DNA: TGTGCCAGCAGTCAGGTTAATTCACCCCTCCACTTT
CDR3 protein: CASSQVNSPLHF

J gene: TRBJ2-5
V gene: TRBV7-9
clone size: NA
D gene: TRBD2
CDR3 DNA: TGTGCCAGCAGCTTATTCGGGGGGGAGGAGACCCAGTACTTC
CDR3 protein: CASSLFGGEETQYF

J gene: TRBJ2-1
V gene: TRBV18
clone size: NA
D gene: NA
CDR3 DNA: TGTGCCAGCTCACCAACAGGGGGGGTCTATGAGCAGTTCTTC
CDR3 protein: CASSPTGGVYEQFF

J gene: TRBJ2-1
V gene: TRBV3-1/TRBV3-2
clone size: NA
D gene: TRBD2
CDR3 DNA: TGTGCCAGCAGCCCCGGACTAGCGGGGGGTAGGTACAATGAGCAGTTCTTC
CDR3 protein: CASSPGLAGGRYNEQFF

J gene: TRBJ2-1
V gene: TRBV5-4
clone size: NA
D gene: TRBD2
CDR3 DNA: TGTGCCAGCAGGGAGGGGACTAGCGGGGTATTTTCTGTAGGGCAGTTCTTC
CDR3 protein: CASREGTSGVFSVGQFF

J gene: TRBJ2-7
V gene: TRBV20-1
clone size: NA
D gene: NA
CDR3 DNA: TGCAGTGCTAGTGGGGGGCATCGGAGCGAGCAGTACTTC
CDR3 protein: CSASGGHRSEQYF

J gene: TRBJ2-6
V gene: TRBV5-1
clone size: NA
D gene: NA
CDR3 DNA: TGCGCCAGCAGCCAACGACTACAGGGAACTGGGGCCAACGTCCTGACTTTC
CDR3 protein: CASSQRLQGTGANVLTF

J gene: TRBJ2-2
V gene: TRBV18
clone size: few
D gene: TRBD2
CDR3 DNA: TGTGCCAGCTCACGCGGACTAGCGGGAGGACCCCAGGGCACCGGGGAGCTGTTTTTT
CDR3 protein: CASSRGLAGGPQGTGELFF

J gene: TRBJ2-7
V gene: TRBV11-2
clone size: NA
D gene: NA
CDR3 DNA: TGTGCCAGCAGCTTAGCCCGGACTTACTACGAGCAGTACTTC
CDR3 protein: CASSLARTYYEQYF

J gene: TRBJ2-4
V gene: TRBV19
clone size: NA
D gene: TRBD2
CDR3 DNA: TGTGCCAGTAGTATAGTAGTTAGCGGGAGCGAAAACATTCAGTACTTC
CDR3 protein: CASSIVVSGSENIQYF

J gene: TRBJ1-2
V gene: TRBV10-2
clone size: NA
D gene: NA
CDR3 DNA: TGCGCCAGCAGTGACTCCGACATCCACTCCCTTAACTATGGCTACACCTTC
CDR3 protein: CASSDSDIHSLNYGYTF

J gene: TRBJ2-7
V gene: TRBV27
clone size: NA
D gene: NA
CDR3 DNA: TGTGCCAGCAGACAGGGAGGGCCTTCCTACGAGCAGTACTTC
CDR3 protein: CASRQGGPSYEQYF

J gene: TRBJ2-2
V gene: TRBV7-7
clone size: NA
D gene: TRBD1
CDR3 DNA: TGTGCCAGCAGCCCAATGGGACAGGGTAACACCGGGGAGCTGTTTTTT
CDR3 protein: CASSPMGQGNTGELFF

J gene: TRBJ2-2
V gene: TRBV4-2
clone size: few
D gene: TRBD2
CDR3 DNA: TGTGCCAGCAGCCGAAAACTAGCGGGAGTTTCTACCGGGGAGCTGTTTTTT
CDR3 protein: CASSRKLAGVSTGELFF

J gene: TRBJ2-1
V gene: TRBV7-9
clone size: NA
D gene: TRBD2
CDR3 DNA: TGTGCCAGCAGTTATAGCGGGAGTTTGGTTTGGTACAATGAGCAGTTCTTC
CDR3 protein: CASSYSGSLVWYNEQFF

J gene: TRBJ2-2
V gene: TRBV28
clone size: NA
D gene: TRBD2
CDR3 DNA: TGTGCCAGCAGGACTAGCGGGAGGTTGACCGGGGAGCTGTTTTTT
CDR3 protein: CASRTSGRLTGELFF

J gene: TRBJ1-6
V gene: TRBV7-9
clone size: few
D gene: TRBD1
CDR3 DNA: TGTGCCAGCAGCGCCGGGACAGGGTTCTATAATTCACCCCTCCACTTT
CDR3 protein: CASSAGTGFYNSPLHF

J gene: TRBJ1-5
V gene: TRBV21-1
clone size: once
D gene: NA
CDR3 DNA: TGTGCCATTTCGACAGGGGTTAGCAATCAGCCCCAGCATTTT
CDR3 protein: CAISTGVSNQPQHF

J gene: TRBJ1-2
V gene: TRBV6-2/TRBV6-3
clone size: NA
D gene: TRBD1
CDR3 DNA: TGTGCCAGCAGTTCCACCGGGACAGGGAACTATGGCTACACCTTC
CDR3 protein: CASSSTGTGNYGYTF

J gene: TRBJ2-2
V gene: TRBV5-1
clone size: NA
D gene: NA
CDR3 DNA: TGCGCCAGCAGTATATCGGGAGATGACGGGGAGCTGTTTTTT
CDR3 protein: CASSISGDDGELFF

J gene: TRBJ2-7
V gene: TRBV7-2
clone size: NA
D gene: TRBD2
CDR3 DNA: TGTGCCAGCAGCCTCATACTAGCGGGCAGCTCCTACGAGCAGTACTTC
CDR3 protein: CASSLILAGSSYEQYF

J gene: TRBJ2-7
V gene: TRBV9
clone size: NA
D gene: NA
CDR3 DNA: TGTGCCAGCAGCGCCCGTTCTAGCTCTAGCTCCTACGAGCAGTACTTC
CDR3 protein: CASSARSSSSSYEQYF

J gene: TRBJ1-6
V gene: TRBV6-5
clone size: NA
D gene: NA
CDR3 DNA: TGTGCCAGCAAGGAGAACAACTATAATTCACCCCTCCACTTT
CDR3 protein: CASKENNYNSPLHF

J gene: TRBJ2-1
V gene: TRBV15
clone size: NA
D gene: TRBD2
CDR3 DNA: TGTGCCACCAGCAGAGGTCTAGCGGGAGGCTCCTACAATGAGCAGTTCTTC
CDR3 protein: CATSRGLAGGSYNEQFF

J gene: TRBJ1-5
V gene: TRBV14
clone size: NA
D gene: NA
CDR3 DNA: TGTGCCAGCAGTCTTCAGGGTGGCCAGCCCCAGCATTTT
CDR3 protein: CASSLQGGQPQHF

J gene: TRBJ2-1
V gene: TRBV4-1
clone size: NA
D gene: NA
CDR3 DNA: TGCGCCAGCAGCCAAGAGAGACTACCGGAGCAGTTCTTC
CDR3 protein: CASSQERLPEQFF

J gene: TRBJ1-1
V gene: TRBV19
clone size: NA
D gene: NA
CDR3 DNA: TGTGCCAGTAGCCGAGAGGTGAACACTGAAGCTTTCTTT
CDR3 protein: CASSREVNTEAFF

J gene: TRBJ2-1
V gene: TRBV5-6
clone size: NA
D gene: NA
CDR3 DNA: TGTGCCAGCAGCGGGAGAGGGACCTACAATGAGCAGTTCTTC
CDR3 protein: CASSGRGTYNEQFF